The T cell receptor (beta chain) described here comes from a study of glioma-infiltrating T cells. Using RNA template, CDR3s of TCR alpha and beta were amplified with iRepertoire arm-PCR. TCRdb re-called the multiplex PCR reads with MiXCR, one entry per CDR3 protein. The sample includes over 100,000 distinct CDR3 sequences, 25% to 30% seen only once; the top ten take roughly 30%. The CDR3 is 16 residues long. CDR1 LNHDA and CDR2 SQIVND come from the germline V gene (reference sequence). The V and J ends lost 3 bases and 4 bases, in that order; junction bases with no gene match: 7. This clonotype was observed a few times.

The clonotype originates from a human donor with low-grade glioma or glioblastoma, undergoing nonglioma brain surgery, or in good health (not recorded which). The rearrangement uses TRBV19 and TRBJ2-3; 10 nucleotides line up with TRBD2. Sequences were obtained from glioma tissue, nonneoplastic brain tissue, or PBMCs (not recorded which). CDR3 in DNA: TGTGCCAGTAGTATCCTGAACAGCGGGAGGGCAGATACGCAGTATTTT. This translates into CASSILNSGRADTQYF.